Each of the 15 T cell receptor beta chains below was sequenced from the same sample in a study of siplizumab effects on memory and regulatory T cells. The repertoire was sequenced with immunoSEQ multiplex PCR; TCRdb's copy has only in-frame clones and lacks some. Seen here are about 70,000 clones, around 90% observed once, and the top ten hold over 1.5%. Sequences were obtained from Tregs sorted from blood. These receptors all come from a human donor in good health.

This clone was seen just once. The junction differs from germline at one of its ends, possibly a read error. The V and J genes are TRBV28 and TRBJ2-2, with TRBD2 as a possible D gene (5 bases). CDR3 length equals 17 residues. Germline lookup yields CDR1 MDHEN and CDR2 SYDVKM. The CDR3 protein is CASSLLDYPANTGELFF. The CDR3 DNA follows: TGTGCCAGCAGCTTATTAGACTACCCCGCGAACACCGGGGAGCTGTTTTTT. Using reference TRBV28 and TRBJ2-2 for the parts outside the CDR3, the full variable domain is DVKVTQSSRYLVKRTGEKVFLECVQDMDHENMFWYRQDPGLGLRLIYFSYDVKMKEKGDIPEGYSVSREKKERFSLILESASTNQTSMYLCASSLLDYPANTGELFFGEGSRLTVL.

The rearrangement uses TRBV29-1 and TRBJ2-3, with unresolved D. This CDR3 has 12 amino acids. CDR1 and CDR2 (germline): SQVTM, ANQGSEA. The V and J ends lost 2 bases and 4 bases respectively, with 7 bases between them. The CDR3 reads CSVEPFSDTQYF. In DNA form, the CDR3 reads TGCAGCGTTGAACCCTTCTCAGATACGCAGTATTTT.

CDR3 region: CASSPLDPAEQYF. In DNA form, the CDR3 reads TGCGCCAGCAGCCCCTTGGACCCGGCCGAGCAGTACTTC. The V and J genes are TRBV4-1 and TRBJ2-7; D is unclear. CDR1 and CDR2 (germline): MGHRA, YSYEKL. V was clipped by 4 bases and J by 6 bases, with 13 bases between them. The CDR3 is made up of 13 amino acids.

The chain combines TRBV2 with TRBJ2-5, with D possibly being TRBD1 (5 bases). CDR1 is SNHLY, CDR2 FYNNEI, per germline. This CDR3 region has 13 residues. V lost 6 bases, J lost 2 bases, and 10 bases lay in between. CDR3 sequence (DNA): TGTGCCAGCAGACGACAGCTACAAGAGACCCAGTACTTC. It encodes CASRRQLQETQYF.

V usage is TRBV6-5 and J usage is TRBJ1-1; the match to TRBD1 covers 10 bases. J was trimmed by 11 bases and V by 6 bases; bases with no gene match: 6. The CDR3 runs to 12 residues. The germline V gene encodes CDR1 MNHEY and CDR2 SVGAGI. CDR3 coding DNA: TGTGCCAGCAGCCGGGACAGGGGACGCGCTTTCTTT. Protein product: CASSRDRGRAFF.

With respect to this clone: Mismatch with germline at one junction end may stem from a read error. The chain has TRBV5-4 and TRBJ1-5, with D maybe TRBD1 (5 bases). The CDR3 totals 15 residues. Germline V CDR1 and CDR2: SGHNT, YYREEE (reference sequence). CDR3 sequence reads: CASSQDLAGYQPQHF. DNA of the CDR3: TGCGCCAGCAGCCAAGATCTGGCAGGGTATCAGCCCCAGCATTTT.

The chain carries TRBV10-1 and TRBJ2-5; D tentatively fits TRBD1 or TRBD2 (7 bases each). Germline CDR1 reads WNHNN; CDR2 reads SYGVQD (reference sequence). Trimming left V 6 bases short and J 3 bases short, with 20 bases between. CDR3 size: 16 residues. The CDR3 reads CASSPRGARGKETQYF. The CDR3 nucleotides are TGCGCCAGCAGCCCCCGGGGGGCCAGGGGGAAAGAGACCCAGTACTTC.

This sequence joins TRBV12-5 and TRBJ2-7, with 9 bases matching TRBD1. The germline gives CDR1 LGHNT, CDR2 FRNRAP. The CDR3 loop spans 14 amino acids. Trimming cost V 5 bases and J 2 bases; bases outside gene matches: 4. The CDR3 bases are TGTGCTAGTGGTCGGGGACAGGGAACCTACGAGCAGTACTTC. Its protein product is CASGRGQGTYEQYF.

V is TRBV5-1 and J is TRBJ2-2, with D unclear. The CDR3 has 14 amino acids. Trimming removed 0 bases at V and 4 bases at J, with 7 bases between. CDR1 is SGHRS and CDR2 is YFSETQ in the germline V gene. CDR3 bases: TGCGCCAGCAGCTTGGGGGGAATCACCGGGGAGCTGTTTTTT. Protein: CASSLGGITGELFF.

The genes are TRBV9 and TRBJ2-1; the D gene is possibly TRBD2 (5 bases). The CDR3 totals 13 residues. Germline lookup yields CDR1 SGDLS and CDR2 YYNGEE. V was trimmed by 4 bases and J by 9 bases, leaving 14 bases between them. The CDR3 nucleotides read TGTGCCAGCAGCCGCGTACTAGATTTTGAGCAGTTCTTC. It codes for CASSRVLDFEQFF. The full variable domain, rest sourced from reference TRBV9 and TRBJ2-1, is DSGVTQTPKHLITATGQRVTLRCSPRSGDLSVYWYQQSLDQGLQFLIQYYNGEERAKGNILERFSAQQFPDLHSELNLSSLELGDSALYFCASSRVLDFEQFFGPGTRLTVL.

The chain recombines TRBV11-3 with TRBJ2-2; D is unresolved. CDR3 length: 13 residues. V lost 4 bases, J lost 14 bases, and 17 bases lay in between. The germline V gene encodes CDR1 SGHNT and CDR2 YENEEA. In DNA, the CDR3 is TGTGCCAGCAGCTCCACCCGACTGGGCACACTGTTTTTT. Protein sequence: CASSSTRLGTLFF.

The CDR3 here is CASGGRSSYEQYF. The CDR3 DNA is TGTGCCAGCGGGGGGAGATCGTCCTACGAGCAGTACTTC. The chain is built from TRBV6-6 and TRBJ2-7; possibly TRBD2 for D (6 bases). CDR1 and CDR2 from the germline V gene are MNHNY and SVGAGI (reference sequence). The V end lost 8 bases, the J end lost 1 base, and 12 bases lay between the germline ends. The CDR3 length is 13 residues.

V and J are TRBV5-1 and TRBJ1-4; 12 nucleotides match TRBD1. J lost 10 bases, V lost 3 bases, and 13 bases had no gene match. The CDR3 covers 17 residues. CDR1 is SGHRS, CDR2 YFSETQ, per germline. CDR3 region: CASSSVPGQGALVKLFF. The CDR3 nucleotides read TGCGCCAGCAGCTCTGTCCCGGGACAGGGGGCACTGGTAAAACTGTTTTTT.

The V call is TRBV27, the J call TRBJ2-6, with 7 bases that match TRBD1. The germline V gene encodes CDR1 MNHEY and CDR2 SMNVEV (reference sequence). V trimming: 3 bases; J trimming: 2 bases; junction bases outside the gene matches: 10. This CDR3 contains 18 residues. The CDR3 loop reads CASSFLGGARPGANVLTF. In DNA form, the CDR3 reads TGTGCCAGCAGTTTTTTAGGGGGCGCGAGGCCTGGGGCCAACGTCCTGACTTTC.

The gene calls are TRBV30 and TRBJ1-1; D gene ambiguous. V was clipped by 3 bases and J by 8 bases, with 10 bases between them. Per the germline V gene, CDR1 is GTSNPN and CDR2 is SVGIG (reference sequence). CDR3 size: 11 residues. This CDR3 reads CAWSEAGEAFF. CDR3 coding DNA: TGTGCCTGGAGCGAAGCCGGGGAAGCTTTCTTT.